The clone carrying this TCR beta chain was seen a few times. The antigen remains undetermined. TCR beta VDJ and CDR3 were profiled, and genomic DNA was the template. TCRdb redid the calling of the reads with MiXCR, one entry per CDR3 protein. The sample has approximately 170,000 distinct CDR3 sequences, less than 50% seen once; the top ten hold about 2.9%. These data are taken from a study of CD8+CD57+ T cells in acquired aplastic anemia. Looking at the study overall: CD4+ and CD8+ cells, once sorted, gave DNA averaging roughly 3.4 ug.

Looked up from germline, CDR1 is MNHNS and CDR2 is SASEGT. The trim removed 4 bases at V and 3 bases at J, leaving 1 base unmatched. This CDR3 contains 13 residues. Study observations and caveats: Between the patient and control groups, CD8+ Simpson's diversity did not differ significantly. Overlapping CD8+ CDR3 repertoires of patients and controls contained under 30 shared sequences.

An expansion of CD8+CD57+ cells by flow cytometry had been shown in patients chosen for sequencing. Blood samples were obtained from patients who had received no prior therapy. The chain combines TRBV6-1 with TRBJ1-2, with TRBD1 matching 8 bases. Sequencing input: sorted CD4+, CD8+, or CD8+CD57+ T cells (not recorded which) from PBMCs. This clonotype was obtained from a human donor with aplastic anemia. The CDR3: CASSAGQDYGYTF. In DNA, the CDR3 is TGTGCCAGCAGTGCGGGACAGGACTATGGCTACACCTTC.